This TCR beta chain was retrieved from a study of shared clonotypes between healthy human individuals (dated by TCRdb to between 2020 and 2021). For context, the study as a whole: A few men and a couple of women, aged 18 to 49 years, made up the cohort. For each donor, three plates each were used for CD4 naive and CD4 memory, two plates were used for CD8 naive, and one plate was used for CD8 memory. To estimate repertoire size and how much clonotypes are shared between individuals, the study performed deep sequencing of blood TCR repertoires from a few healthy adults. To increase sequencing depth and limit assay-specific biases, TCR repertoire library preparation and sequencing were carried out by different laboratories using diverse techniques. Between about 0.85 and 9.5 billion PBMCs per donor were obtained by leukapheresis.

The study at large found these results: Pairwise subsampling indicated that sequencing depth was expected to affect the degree of clonotype sharing among donors. Rarefaction of sorted-subset datasets indicated incomplete sequencing despite the large sequencing depth. Compared with non-shared clonotypes, clonotypes shared by all four sorted-subset donors had higher generation probabilities. Sampling was restricted to blood, and TCR repertoires in tissue are likely to differ from TCR repertoires in blood. About 4.5% of naive CD4, around 3.6% of naive CD8, about 2.5% of memory CD4, and about 0.4% of memory CD8 clonotypes were shared across several donors. Because the study included a small number of donors, the genetic and exposure-history diversity represented was limited. Estimated clonotype richness was generally larger for naive than for memory subsets.

TCR CDR3 regions were amplified from genomic DNA by multiplex PCR using the deep immunoSEQ assay. For each cell subset, the extracted genomic DNA was distributed evenly across all wells of several immunoSEQ 96-well plates, and each plate served as one replicate. For sorted subsets, each replicate PCR was loaded with approximately 190 ng genomic DNA, equivalent to 30,000 or so T cell genomes. The purified libraries were quantified using a Qubit 3.0 fluorometer, sized with a Bioanalyzer 2100, and then quantified again using the KAPA Library Quantification kit. A separate single-read 150-cycle Illumina NextSeq 550 flow cell was used to sequence each immunoSEQ 96-well plate. Processing in the source paper ran as follows. Because only junctional sequences without quality scores were contained in the immunoSEQ output, filtering matching that applied to full-length reads could not be performed. Sequences were annotated with PyIR, a Python wrapper for IgBLAST v1.9, using IMGT germline references to assign V/J genes and CDR3. Reads were removed for weak V/J assignments (E-value above 1e-6), missing CDR3, stop codons, out-of-frame junctions, or ambiguous translated residues. A V3J clonotype was defined by an identical inferred V gene, J gene, and CDR3 amino acid sequence. Percentage overlap between repertoires was calculated by dividing the number of shared unique clonotypes by the size of the smaller repertoire. Three approaches were used to assess repertoire richness: RTK rarefaction, the Chao1 estimator, and Recon v2.1 estimates of unobserved clonotypes. For all TCRbeta clonotypes obtained by the gDNA method from a few donors, generation probabilities were computed with OLGA. TCRdb stores this immuneACCESS table with in-frame sequences only. Part of the clones is absent; in the studies checked, under half of the shortfall reflects unresolved V genes, and no reason is known for the rest. V and J calls and clone size are given by that table; D and trimming were obtained from the DNA. Here the sample has about 690,000 clones; 90% occur a single time. 34% of the sample is held by the ten biggest clonotypes.

This clone was counted once. Its antigen is still unknown. Qualities for individual bases were not recorded, and no much larger clone is one base off. The donors were healthy, HIV-negative adults with no recently reported acute infections or vaccinations. All donors were Caucasian adults living in Nashville, Tennessee, USA. CD8 memory samples were composed of magnetically selected CD45RO+ cells combined with CCR7-negative CD45RA+ effector memory (TemRA) cells. Blood was collected by leukapheresis, and PBMCs were isolated by Ficoll-Histopaque density gradient centrifugation and then cryopreserved in liquid nitrogen vapor phase. Purity and quantity of every magnetically sorted T cell population were checked by analytical flow cytometry. Genomic DNA was isolated from every sorted fraction and measured by UV absorbance on a Nanodrop 2000c. Trimming removed 7 bases from V and 2 bases from J, leaving 13 bases between the germline ends. Including the terminal cysteine and phenylalanine, the CDR3 comprises 14 residues. Left in the record is the CDR3 DNA by itself, 42 bases read in frame from the first base. Looking up the germline V gene yields CDR1 SGHVS and CDR2 FNYEAQ.

Rearrangement joined TRBV7-6 to TRBJ2-3; no D gene call is confident. The sample was memory CD8+ T cells from PBMCs. What this sample's cell subset or site label stands for: CD45RO+ cells pooled with CCR7-negative TemRA cells. The receptor comes from a man aged 18-30 years in good health. Some clones in this sample may be carry-over from other donors' samples. CDR3 sequence: CASTKTRSTDTQYF. The DNA is TGTGCCAGCACCAAAACCCGGTCCACAGATACGCAGTATTTT.